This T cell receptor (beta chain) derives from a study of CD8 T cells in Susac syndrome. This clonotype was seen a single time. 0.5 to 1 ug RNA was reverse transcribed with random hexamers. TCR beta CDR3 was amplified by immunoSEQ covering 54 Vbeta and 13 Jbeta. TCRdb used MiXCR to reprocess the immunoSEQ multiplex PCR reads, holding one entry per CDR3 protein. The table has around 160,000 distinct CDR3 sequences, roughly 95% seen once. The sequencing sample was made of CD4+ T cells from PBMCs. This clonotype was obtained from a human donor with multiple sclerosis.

The CDR3 DNA sequence: TGCAGTGCTAGGGCGGGGTTTGATGGGGAGCTGTTTTTT. It yields the protein CSARAGFDGELFF. The chain combines TRBV20-1 with TRBJ2-2; D perhaps matches TRBD2 (6 bases). Germline-derived CDR1 and CDR2 are DFQATT and SNEGSKA (reference sequence). Trimming removed 3 bases at V and 8 bases at J, with 13 bases between. This CDR3 spans 13 amino acids.